Listed below are T cell receptor beta chains from one sample, sequenced in a study of shared clonotypes between healthy human individuals. Produced via immunoSEQ multiplex PCR; TCRdb's table is partial and in-frame only. Here the sample spans a few hundred thousand clones, around 86% being singletons. Sequenced sample: memory CD8+ T cells sorted from blood. These receptor sequences come from a man aged 18 to 29 in good health. The conserved cysteine and the conserved F or W are not part of the CDR3 here.

v_call,j_call,cdr3_aa
TRBV5-4,TRBJ2-1,ASSFPDNEQF
TRBV27,TRBJ1-2,ASSQTGTVYGYT
TRBV13,TRBJ2-1,ASSLSLETSGRGIDEQF
TRBV11-2,TRBJ2-7,ASSLSGFYEQY
TRBV21-1,TRBJ2-7,ASSARVWQSSYEQY
TRBV10-3,TRBJ2-3,AISNNTSTDTQY
TRBV11-3,TRBJ2-1,ASSLPLAGVNEQF
TRBV4-1,TRBJ1-1,ASSQETGYAEAF
TRBV27,TRBJ2-7,ASSPTLQLGPYEQY
TRBV4-2,TRBJ2-7,ASSQRGSSYEQY
TRBV28,TRBJ2-7,ASSPLGTGISSYEQY
TRBV30,TRBJ1-1,AWSVLGNTEAF
TRBV30,TRBJ1-4,AWSVMAGGEKLF
TRBV19,TRBJ2-1,ASSMISSYNEQF
TRBV4-1,TRBJ2-4,ASSQHRGSAKNIQY
TRBV7-6,TRBJ2-2,ASSLAGTGELF
TRBV7-9,TRBJ1-1,ASIKSGYAF
TRBV10-3,TRBJ2-1,AISESAGGSYNEQF
TRBV28,TRBJ2-2,ASSARGPYTGELF
TRBV6-4,TRBJ2-5,ARSSGVETQY
TRBV30,TRBJ1-2,AWFSYGYT
TRBV5-4,TRBJ1-2,ASSLGQGYYGYT
TRBV7-9,TRBJ2-7,ASSPDIAGGLYEQY
TRBV19,TRBJ2-7,ASSQTSGPSYEQY
TRBV7-9,TRBJ2-7,ASSTPGGSYEQY
TRBV7-9,TRBJ1-1,ASSGRGTEAF
TRBV5-4,TRBJ2-7,ASSAAAGTLYEQY
TRBV7-2,TRBJ2-5,ASSPRQGSEAQY
TRBV4-3,TRBJ2-7,ASSQEEGYEQY
TRBV7-6,TRBJ1-1,ASSTTTGAVNTEAF
TRBV28,TRBJ2-6,ASSAPYSSGANVLT
TRBV4-2,TRBJ1-1,ASSHLTEYMNTEAF
TRBV6-1,TRBJ1-5,ASSAGQGFRQPQH
TRBV7-9,TRBJ2-5,ASIDSQETQY
TRBV7-9,TRBJ1-2,ASSLGGGGGYT
TRBV4-3,TRBJ2-5,ASSQKGQGLETQY
TRBV4-3,TRBJ2-1,ASSDPGLAGGTNEQF
TRBV4-1,TRBJ1-2,ASTKRTGDYYGYT
TRBV6-6,TRBJ1-2,ASGTASYGYT
TRBV6-5,TRBJ2-7,ASSYGQGTTYEQY
TRBV27,TRBJ2-7,ASSFGQGYYEQY
TRBV6-5,TRBJ1-5,ASSYAESQPQH
TRBV7-9,TRBJ2-2,ASSFGRSGELF
TRBV7-2,TRBJ2-1,ASSYLAIYNEQF
TRBV5-8,TRBJ2-7,ASSLGSPGDEQY
TRBV28,TRBJ1-5,ASGQPQH
TRBV5-4,TRBJ1-2,ASSTGTQTNYGYT
TRBV4-1,TRBJ2-7,ASSQDRGLTYEQY
TRBV30,TRBJ1-1,AWIVWGREAF
TRBV5-1,TRBJ2-3,ASSRGLAGTDTQY
TRBV6-5,TRBJ2-2,ASSWTGENTGELF
TRBV5-1,TRBJ2-3,ASSWWDTDTQY
TRBV6-4,TRBJ2-3,ASSRTSGSTDTQY
TRBV7-8,TRBJ2-7,ASSLAVYHGPTSYEQY